This passage covers 8 T cell receptor beta chains from one sample sequenced in a study of technical replicates of blood from several donors. TCRdb keeps only in-frame clones here, not all; method: immunoSEQ multiplex PCR. The sample carries tens of thousands of clones, roughly 98% recorded once. Sequencing used T cells isolated from PBMCs. The receptors here all came from a human donor in good health.

Here the CDR3 reads CASSLAGPIEQYF. The DNA of the CDR3 is TGCGCCAGCAGCCTAGCGGGACCGATCGAGCAGTACTTC. The chain couples TRBV4-1 to TRBJ2-7, with 8 bases aligning to TRBD2. CDR1 MGHRA and CDR2 YSYEKL come from the germline V gene. This CDR3 region has 13 residues. V trimming: 4 bases; J trimming: 6 bases; junction bases outside the gene matches: 5.

The rearrangement joins TRBV6-5 to TRBJ1-1, with D tentatively TRBD1 (6 bases). Trimming removed 4 bases from V and 4 bases from J, with 13 bases in between. Looked up from germline, CDR1 is MNHEY and CDR2 is SVGAGI. This CDR3 spans 14 amino acids. This chain's CDR3 is CASSSQGRRTEAFF. CDR3 sequence (DNA): TGTGCCAGCAGTTCACAGGGCCGGCGCACTGAAGCTTTCTTT.

The chain couples TRBV7-9 to TRBJ2-7, with TRBD1 matching over 8 bases. Germline V gene data show CDR1 as SEHNR and CDR2 as FQNEAQ (reference sequence). V shed 4 bases and J 7 bases; nucleotides not matched to a gene: 6. This CDR3 spans 13 amino acids. The CDR3 nucleotides are TGTGCCAGCAGCTCCGGACAGGGAGGAGAGCAGTACTTC. Protein sequence: CASSSGQGGEQYF.

The chain combines TRBV18 with TRBJ2-7; 10 nucleotides line up with TRBD1. Per the germline V gene, CDR1 is KGHSH and CDR2 is LQKENI. The V and J ends lost 6 bases and 1 base, in that order; junction bases with no gene match: 6. This CDR3 contains 15 residues. CDR3 DNA: TGTGCCAGCTCGCCGGGACAGGGGAGATCCTACGAGCAGTACTTC. Amino acids: CASSPGQGRSYEQYF.

This chain joins TRBV6-6 and TRBJ2-7; D is possibly TRBD1 (6 bases). V was cut by 2 bases and J by 2 bases, with 16 bases left in between. Germline V CDR1 and CDR2: MNHNY, SVGAGI (reference sequence). This CDR3 is built from 16 residues. The CDR3 sequence is CASSYAPGQNTYEQYF. The CDR3, as DNA: TGTGCCAGCAGTTACGCCCCAGGACAGAACACCTACGAGCAGTACTTC.

The chain uses TRBV5-1 and TRBJ2-7; D not certain. This CDR3 has 13 amino acids. Trimming left V 4 bases short and J 0 bases short, with 8 bases between. The V gene's germline CDR1 is SGHRS and CDR2 YFSETQ. CDR3 DNA sequence: TGCGCCAGCAGCAAAAGACTCTCCTACGAGCAGTACTTC. It translates to CASSKRLSYEQYF.

The chain recombines TRBV6-5 with TRBJ2-5; TRBD1 aligns across 7 bases. The CDR3 runs to 15 residues. The germline gives CDR1 MNHEY, CDR2 SVGAGI. V was clipped by 8 bases and J by 2 bases; unmatched bases: 11. The CDR3 here is CASATRGRGQETQYF. Here the CDR3 DNA reads TGTGCCAGCGCGACTCGGGGCAGGGGGCAAGAGACCCAGTACTTC.

This sequence joins TRBV4-1 and TRBJ2-1, with no clear D. With 3 bases removed from V and 0 bases from J, the gap between germline ends came to 12 bases. The CDR3 consists of 16 residues. Germline CDR1 reads MGHRA; CDR2 reads YSYEKL. The CDR3 nucleotides read TGCGCCAGCAGCCAGCCCTCTTTGAGCTCCTACAATGAGCAGTTCTTC. Residues: CASSQPSLSSYNEQFF.